This T cell receptor (beta chain) was recorded in a study of response to subunit inactivated influenza vaccine. Trimming at V came to 1 base and at J to 4 bases, leaving 6 bases not matched to a gene. The germline gives CDR1 DFQATT, CDR2 SNEGSKA (reference sequence). This CDR3 comprises 14 residues. TCRdb redid the calling of the RT-PCR reads with MiXCR, one entry per CDR3 protein. The profile covers about 570,000 distinct CDR3 sequences, with about 11% appearing a single time and 11% taken by the ten largest. This clonotype occurred a few times. The sample was also reused in another study, on T cells expressing NK-cell markers. In that study: The authors generated TCR beta cDNA through 5'RACE template switching with UMIs.

Sequenced material: PBMCs from blood, taken on the day of vaccination. The chain combines TRBV20-1 with TRBJ2-5; 7 bases match TRBD2. This TCR was recovered from a man in his forties or fifties who received an inactivated influenza vaccine. As DNA, the CDR3 is TGCAGTGCTAGAGGACGCGGGAGCTTAGAGACCCAGTACTTC. This sequence encodes CSARGRGSLETQYF.